The rows below give T cell receptor beta chains drawn from one sample of a study of blood T cells in healthy people across ages. TCRdb re-called the 5' RACE reads with MiXCR, one entry per CDR3 protein. Among approximately 790,000 distinct CDR3 sequences, around 62% were seen once, and the ten largest hold about a quarter. The specimen was blood. These receptors all come from a man in his thirties or forties in good health. Each CDR3 is given with its conserved first and last residue. The order of the fields is J gene, V gene, clone size, D gene, CDR3 DNA, CDR3 protein. D genes are given only for firm matches. For some rows the clone size is stated as once, few or many, or as a class when expanded; others skip it.

j_call: TRBJ2-4
v_call: TRBV9
clone_size: .
d_call: TRBD1
cdr3_nt: TGTGCCAGCAGCGTAGAGGGGGCGGGAAACATTCAGTACTTC
cdr3_aa: CASSVEGAGNIQYF

j_call: TRBJ1-1
v_call: TRBV20-1
clone_size: .
d_call: TRBD1
cdr3_nt: TGCAGTGCTATCTCGGACAGGGGAATCACTGAAGCTTTCTTT
cdr3_aa: CSAISDRGITEAFF

j_call: TRBJ2-5
v_call: TRBV7-6
clone_size: .
d_call: .
cdr3_nt: TGTGCCAGCGGGGACTGGGCAGGGGAGACCCAGTACTTC
cdr3_aa: CASGDWAGETQYF

j_call: TRBJ2-1
v_call: TRBV7-6
clone_size: .
d_call: TRBD2
cdr3_nt: TGTGCCAGCAGCTTAGGCGTAGCGGGTAGTTACAATGAGCAGTTCTTC
cdr3_aa: CASSLGVAGSYNEQFF

j_call: TRBJ2-2
v_call: TRBV6-5
clone_size: .
d_call: .
cdr3_nt: TGTGCCAGCAGTTGCATGAGGACCACCGGGGAGCTGTTTTTT
cdr3_aa: CASSCMRTTGELFF

j_call: TRBJ2-3
v_call: TRBV7-2
clone_size: .
d_call: .
cdr3_nt: TGTGCCAGCAGCTTAGCCGTCGGGGTAGGGGGCACAGATACGCAGTATTTT
cdr3_aa: CASSLAVGVGGTDTQYF

j_call: TRBJ2-3
v_call: TRBV27
clone_size: .
d_call: TRBD2
cdr3_nt: TGTGCCAGCAGTCCCAACTGGCGGGGGGATACGCAGAATTTT
cdr3_aa: CASSPNWRGDTQNF

j_call: TRBJ2-5
v_call: TRBV12-3/TRBV12-4
clone_size: .
d_call: TRBD2
cdr3_nt: TGTGCCAGCAGGCCCGCTCTAGCGGCGAGGGAGACCCAGTACTTC
cdr3_aa: CASRPALAARETQYF

j_call: TRBJ2-2
v_call: TRBV20-1
clone_size: .
d_call: .
cdr3_nt: TGCAGTGCTAGTCACAGAACCCCAACGAACACCGGGGAGCTGTTTTTT
cdr3_aa: CSASHRTPTNTGELFF

j_call: TRBJ2-7
v_call: TRBV7-2
clone_size: few
d_call: .
cdr3_nt: TGTGCCAGCAGCCCTCGCGGGGGCGGCTACGAGCAGTACTTC
cdr3_aa: CASSPRGGGYEQYF

j_call: TRBJ2-5
v_call: TRBV6-5
clone_size: .
d_call: TRBD2
cdr3_nt: TGTGCCAGCAGTTACTCAACCGAGAGCGGGGGTCAAGAGACCCAGTACTTC
cdr3_aa: CASSYSTESGGQETQYF

j_call: TRBJ2-1
v_call: TRBV7-6
clone_size: .
d_call: TRBD1
cdr3_nt: TGTGCCAGCAGCTTAGTAAGGACAGGGGGCCAGGATGAGCAGTTCTTC
cdr3_aa: CASSLVRTGGQDEQFF

j_call: TRBJ2-2
v_call: TRBV4-2
clone_size: .
d_call: .
cdr3_nt: TGTGCCAGCAGCCAAGATCATGAAGTCGGGGAGCTGTTTTTT
cdr3_aa: CASSQDHEVGELFF

j_call: TRBJ2-1
v_call: TRBV6-1
clone_size: .
d_call: .
cdr3_nt: TGTGCCAGCAGTGAAAGGGGCCGCTCCTACAATGAGCAGTTCTTC
cdr3_aa: CASSERGRSYNEQFF

j_call: TRBJ2-7
v_call: TRBV4-3
clone_size: few
d_call: TRBD2
cdr3_nt: TGCGCCAGCAGCCAAGATCATGAGCGGGGGGCCTACGAGCAGTACTTC
cdr3_aa: CASSQDHERGAYEQYF

j_call: TRBJ2-7
v_call: TRBV7-8
clone_size: few
d_call: TRBD1
cdr3_nt: TGTGCCAGCAGCTTAGGGAGATGGGGACAGGGAGGGACCTACGAGCAGTACTTC
cdr3_aa: CASSLGRWGQGGTYEQYF

j_call: TRBJ1-2
v_call: TRBV9
clone_size: .
d_call: .
cdr3_nt: TGTGCCAGCAGCGTAGAGGGCAGACCCAACTATGGCTACACCTTC
cdr3_aa: CASSVEGRPNYGYTF

j_call: TRBJ2-5
v_call: TRBV2
clone_size: .
d_call: TRBD2
cdr3_nt: TGTGCCAGCAGTTCTCCTACTAGCGCCCTGGCGGAGACCCAGTACTTC
cdr3_aa: CASSSPTSALAETQYF

j_call: TRBJ2-3
v_call: TRBV9
clone_size: .
d_call: .
cdr3_nt: TGTGCCAGCAGCGTAGAGGGCAGCATCACAGATACGCAGTATTTT
cdr3_aa: CASSVEGSITDTQYF

j_call: TRBJ2-3
v_call: TRBV28
clone_size: .
d_call: .
cdr3_nt: TGTGCCAGCAGTCTTCCGAGGACAACCGTCTTCCCAGATACGCAGTATTTT
cdr3_aa: CASSLPRTTVFPDTQYF

j_call: TRBJ2-1
v_call: TRBV20-1
clone_size: .
d_call: TRBD2
cdr3_nt: TGCAGCGCCGCGGGGGGGCAGTCTCGAGAGCAGTTCTTC
cdr3_aa: CSAAGGQSREQFF

j_call: TRBJ1-1
v_call: TRBV7-8
clone_size: few
d_call: .
cdr3_nt: TGTGCCAGCAGCTTAGGGTTGAGGACAGAGAGGACTGAAGCTTTCTTT
cdr3_aa: CASSLGLRTERTEAFF

j_call: TRBJ2-5
v_call: TRBV6-6
clone_size: .
d_call: TRBD2
cdr3_nt: TGTGCCAGCAGTTCCACTAGCGGGGATGAGACCCAGTACTTC
cdr3_aa: CASSSTSGDETQYF

j_call: TRBJ1-2
v_call: TRBV2
clone_size: .
d_call: TRBD1
cdr3_nt: TGTGCCAGCAGTGAACTGGGACAGGGCGGCTATGGCTACACCTTC
cdr3_aa: CASSELGQGGYGYTF

j_call: TRBJ1-4
v_call: TRBV28
clone_size: .
d_call: TRBD1
cdr3_nt: TGTGCCAGCAGTTTAAAGGGGGCGGCAACTAATGAAAAACTGTTTTTT
cdr3_aa: CASSLKGAATNEKLFF

j_call: TRBJ1-2
v_call: TRBV7-2
clone_size: .
d_call: .
cdr3_nt: TGTGCCAGCAACCGGGAAAGAGCCATAGGTGGCTACACCTTC
cdr3_aa: CASNRERAIGGYTF

j_call: TRBJ1-6
v_call: TRBV7-6
clone_size: few
d_call: TRBD1
cdr3_nt: TGTGCCAGCAGCTTATACCCTTCAGGACAGGGTTTGAGCTCCTATAATTCACCCCTCCACTTT
cdr3_aa: CASSLYPSGQGLSSYNSPLHF

j_call: TRBJ2-7
v_call: TRBV9
clone_size: .
d_call: TRBD2
cdr3_nt: TGTGCCAGCAGCCCAAGCGGGGGGCGAACCTACGAGCAGTACTTC
cdr3_aa: CASSPSGGRTYEQYF

j_call: TRBJ2-1
v_call: TRBV6-2/TRBV6-3
clone_size: .
d_call: .
cdr3_nt: TGTGCCAGCAGTTACAGGCCGCGTGTTAGCTCCTACAATGAGCAGTTCTTC
cdr3_aa: CASSYRPRVSSYNEQFF

j_call: TRBJ1-6
v_call: TRBV7-2
clone_size: .
d_call: .
cdr3_nt: TGTGCCAGCAGCTTAGATGAGTCACCCCTCCACTTT
cdr3_aa: CASSLDESPLHF

j_call: TRBJ2-7
v_call: TRBV27
clone_size: .
d_call: .
cdr3_nt: TGTGCCAGCAGTTCCCCGTGGGGAGGGACAGGCACCTACGAGCAGTACTTC
cdr3_aa: CASSSPWGGTGTYEQYF

j_call: TRBJ2-7
v_call: TRBV9
clone_size: .
d_call: .
cdr3_nt: TGTGCCAGCAGCGTAGGGACCGACCTCGAGCAGTACTTC
cdr3_aa: CASSVGTDLEQYF

j_call: TRBJ2-5
v_call: TRBV27
clone_size: .
d_call: TRBD1
cdr3_nt: TGTGCCAGCAGTTTAAAAAGGGACAGTATATTCGAGACCCAGTACTTC
cdr3_aa: CASSLKRDSIFETQYF

j_call: TRBJ2-1
v_call: TRBV5-4
clone_size: few
d_call: .
cdr3_nt: TGTGCCAGCAGCCTGGGTCTCGGGCCCTACAATGAGCAGTTCTTC
cdr3_aa: CASSLGLGPYNEQFF

j_call: TRBJ2-3
v_call: TRBV7-2
clone_size: .
d_call: TRBD2
cdr3_nt: TGTGCCAGCAGCTTATGGGGGGGGAGCACAGATACGCAGTATTTT
cdr3_aa: CASSLWGGSTDTQYF

j_call: TRBJ2-1
v_call: TRBV6-5
clone_size: .
d_call: TRBD1
cdr3_nt: TGTGCCAGCAGTTACTCGACAGGGGCCTACAATGAGCAGTTCTTC
cdr3_aa: CASSYSTGAYNEQFF

j_call: TRBJ2-7
v_call: TRBV29-1
clone_size: many
d_call: TRBD1
cdr3_nt: TGCAGCGTTGGTTCGGACAGGGGAGAGCAGTACTTC
cdr3_aa: CSVGSDRGEQYF

j_call: TRBJ2-1
v_call: TRBV4-2
clone_size: few
d_call: .
cdr3_nt: TGTGCCAGCAGCCAAGGGAGCGTTAGTCGGGGATACAATGAGCAGTTCTTC
cdr3_aa: CASSQGSVSRGYNEQFF

j_call: TRBJ1-5
v_call: TRBV28
clone_size: few
d_call: .
cdr3_nt: TGTGCCAGCAGTTTAAGTCGGGGGCAGCCCCAGCATTTT
cdr3_aa: CASSLSRGQPQHF

j_call: TRBJ1-5
v_call: TRBV2
clone_size: .
d_call: .
cdr3_nt: TGTGCCAGCAGTCTTCCTAAAGGGAAGGAGGACAATCAGCCCCAGCATTTT
cdr3_aa: CASSLPKGKEDNQPQHF

j_call: TRBJ2-4
v_call: TRBV7-2
clone_size: few
d_call: TRBD1
cdr3_nt: TGTGCCAGCAGCCTCTCGACAGGGGGCCAGAACATTCAGTACTTC
cdr3_aa: CASSLSTGGQNIQYF

j_call: TRBJ2-1
v_call: TRBV5-1
clone_size: once
d_call: .
cdr3_nt: TGCGCCAGCAGCTCTGGCATAGGGGCAGATGAGCAGTTCTTC
cdr3_aa: CASSSGIGADEQFF

j_call: TRBJ2-7
v_call: TRBV4-3
clone_size: .
d_call: TRBD2
cdr3_nt: TGCGCCAGCAGCCCGCTAGCGGGGGCCTACGAGCAGTACTTC
cdr3_aa: CASSPLAGAYEQYF

j_call: TRBJ2-1
v_call: TRBV12-3/TRBV12-4
clone_size: .
d_call: TRBD2
cdr3_nt: TGTGCCAGCAGACTAGCGGGCAACTCCTACAATGAGCAGTTCTTC
cdr3_aa: CASRLAGNSYNEQFF

j_call: TRBJ2-3
v_call: TRBV6-4
clone_size: few
d_call: .
cdr3_nt: TGTGCCAGCAGTGAATCGAAGGATACAGATACGCAGTATTTT
cdr3_aa: CASSESKDTDTQYF

j_call: TRBJ1-6
v_call: TRBV27
clone_size: .
d_call: .
cdr3_nt: TGTGCCAGCAGTTTACGGGGTGATAATTCACCCCTCCACTTT
cdr3_aa: CASSLRGDNSPLHF

j_call: TRBJ2-3
v_call: TRBV12-3/TRBV12-4
clone_size: few
d_call: TRBD1
cdr3_nt: TGTGCCAGCAGGGTGACCGCAGGGGGTTCGGGAGATACGCAGTATTTT
cdr3_aa: CASRVTAGGSGDTQYF

j_call: TRBJ2-3
v_call: TRBV29-1
clone_size: .
d_call: .
cdr3_nt: TGCAGCGTTGAGAAAGAAGGCGGGGTTCCGACAGATACGCAGTATTTT
cdr3_aa: CSVEKEGGVPTDTQYF

j_call: TRBJ2-1
v_call: TRBV6-5
clone_size: once
d_call: TRBD2
cdr3_nt: TGTGCCAGCAGTTCAAACCTCGGACTAGCGGGGGATTGGTTCTTC
cdr3_aa: CASSSNLGLAGDWFF

j_call: TRBJ2-1
v_call: TRBV6-2/TRBV6-3
clone_size: .
d_call: TRBD2
cdr3_nt: TGTGCCAGCTCGGCGGGGGGAGTTTACAATAAGCAGTTCTTC
cdr3_aa: CASSAGGVYNKQFF

j_call: TRBJ2-7
v_call: TRBV9
clone_size: .
d_call: .
cdr3_nt: TGTGCCAGCAGCCCCCAGACACTTTCCTACGAGCAGTACTTC
cdr3_aa: CASSPQTLSYEQYF

j_call: TRBJ2-7
v_call: TRBV5-4
clone_size: .
d_call: .
cdr3_nt: TGTGCCAGCAGAGGGGACATGGGAACCTACGAGCAGTACTTC
cdr3_aa: CASRGDMGTYEQYF

j_call: TRBJ1-1
v_call: TRBV20-1
clone_size: .
d_call: .
cdr3_nt: TGCAGTGCTAGAGTGGCAGGGGCCATGAACACTGAAGCTTTCTTT
cdr3_aa: CSARVAGAMNTEAFF

j_call: TRBJ2-3
v_call: TRBV6-5
clone_size: .
d_call: TRBD2
cdr3_nt: TGTGCCAGCAGTTACTCTCAGCCAGCGGGGGGCGATACGCAGTATTTT
cdr3_aa: CASSYSQPAGGDTQYF

j_call: TRBJ1-2
v_call: TRBV28
clone_size: .
d_call: TRBD1
cdr3_nt: TGTGCCAGCAGCCGACCGGGACAGGGGCGCTATGGCTACACCTTC
cdr3_aa: CASSRPGQGRYGYTF

j_call: TRBJ2-4
v_call: TRBV2
clone_size: few
d_call: TRBD2
cdr3_nt: TGTGCCAGCAGTGCGGGGCGGGGGAGACCCCTAGCCAAAAACATTCAGTACTTC
cdr3_aa: CASSAGRGRPLAKNIQYF

j_call: TRBJ2-2
v_call: TRBV7-6
clone_size: .
d_call: .
cdr3_nt: TGTGCCAGCAGCTTACCCGCAGGGGCCGCGCCGAACACCGGGGAGCTGTTTTTT
cdr3_aa: CASSLPAGAAPNTGELFF

j_call: TRBJ2-1
v_call: TRBV4-2
clone_size: .
d_call: .
cdr3_nt: TGTGCCAGCAGCCAACCGGAAGGGCCCAATGAGCAGTTCTTC
cdr3_aa: CASSQPEGPNEQFF

j_call: TRBJ2-7
v_call: TRBV27
clone_size: .
d_call: .
cdr3_nt: TGTGCCGGCAGTTTATCGGGGGACACAAGATACGAGCAGTACTTC
cdr3_aa: CAGSLSGDTRYEQYF